The rows below give T cell receptor beta chains drawn from one sample of a study of circulating tumor DNA in untreated peripheral T-cell lymphoma. Using immunoSEQ multiplex PCR, the repertoire was profiled, and TCRdb retains in-frame clones only, with some absent. The table records about 8,900 clones, 80% to 85% of them present only once. The sample was tumor tissue. All receptors come from a human donor with peripheral T-cell lymphoma. Both conserved end residues are part of each CDR3.

v_call: TRBV11-3
cdr3_length: 17
cdr3_aa: CASSSRYAGSTPYEQYF

v_call: TRBV6-8
cdr3_length: 12
cdr3_aa: CAIRQGYTEAFF

v_call: TRBV30
cdr3_length: 11
cdr3_aa: CAWSVGLVAFF

v_call: TRBV6-8
cdr3_length: 14
cdr3_aa: CASSYSTGFDTIYF

v_call: TRBV30
cdr3_length: 15
cdr3_aa: CAWSVTGTPNTEAFF

v_call: TRBV30
cdr3_length: 12
cdr3_aa: CAWEGTLERAFF

v_call: TRBV6-8
cdr3_length: 18
cdr3_aa: CASSYRDRGSYSNQPQHF

v_call: TRBV11-3
cdr3_length: 14
cdr3_aa: CASSSGDLRSPLHF

v_call: TRBV4-1
cdr3_length: 13
cdr3_aa: CASSQDRRNTQYF

v_call: TRBV22-1
cdr3_length: 15
cdr3_aa: CAISESDGGINEQYF

v_call: TRBV25-1
cdr3_length: 14
cdr3_aa: CASTIQGSDTEAFF

v_call: TRBV30
cdr3_length: 15
cdr3_aa: CAWSQGGFNNSPLHF

v_call: TRBV10-2
cdr3_length: 15
cdr3_aa: CASSGIGYSNQPQHF

v_call: TRBV4-1
cdr3_length: 16
cdr3_aa: CASSQDRRSWSYGYTF

v_call: TRBV30
cdr3_length: 11
cdr3_aa: CAWSQARVLYF

v_call: TRBV19
cdr3_length: 11
cdr3_aa: CASSNTDTQYF

v_call: TRBV6-8
cdr3_length: 16
cdr3_aa: CASRTTTADFSGEQYF

v_call: TRBV29-1
cdr3_length: 13
cdr3_aa: CSVEGGFRETQYF

v_call: TRBV6-8
cdr3_length: 13
cdr3_aa: CASSDGTAGEQFF

v_call: TRBV9
cdr3_length: 14
cdr3_aa: CASSLAQTQETQYF

v_call: TRBV30
cdr3_length: 11
cdr3_aa: CAWSQGSGYTF

v_call: TRBV4-1
cdr3_length: 17
cdr3_aa: CASSPEIRGVSYNEQFF

v_call: TRBV30
cdr3_length: 17
cdr3_aa: CAWSIPRLRDLVEELFF

v_call: TRBV23-1
cdr3_length: 16
cdr3_aa: CASSQDGQGYYNEQFF

v_call: TRBV15
cdr3_length: 15
cdr3_aa: CATSERGEGYNEQFF

v_call: TRBV29-1
cdr3_length: 13
cdr3_aa: CSVGRGRDQPQHF

v_call: TRBV10-3
cdr3_length: 12
cdr3_aa: CAISEDGDTQYF

v_call: TRBV18
cdr3_length: 15
cdr3_aa: CASSPEDRLNYGYTF

v_call: TRBV30
cdr3_length: 15
cdr3_aa: CAWSAAGTQEETQYF